This TCR beta chain was captured in a study of vaccination and CD4 T cells after COVID-19 (dated 2022 in TCRdb). As for the study more broadly: Every convalescent patient had a positive nasal swab PCR test for SARS-CoV-2, with mild disease in 9 or 10 patients and severe disease in one. In the convalescent cohort there were six males and four females, among whom were two Hispanic individuals, seven Caucasians, two Asians and one multiracial person. Each participant got two doses of either the Pfizer-BioNTech BNT162b2 vaccine (n=8) or the Moderna mRNA-1273 vaccine (n=2). Post-COVID blood samples were collected from convalescent patients a median of around 100 days after diagnosis, with a range of roughly 35 to 170 days. Post-vaccine blood samples were taken a median of approximately 70 days after the second vaccine dose, with a range of 14 to 241 days. For stimulating the cultures, overlapping spike peptide pools were used, derived from SARS-CoV-2 as well as from the common cold coronaviruses HCoV-NL63, HCoV-OC43 and HCoV-229E. As controls, cultures received a CEFX viral epitope pool (the positive control), an HIV-1 Nef peptide pool (the negative control), or no peptide at all. The spike-specific CD4+ TCR repertoire was compared before and after mRNA vaccination in about nine COVID-19 convalescent patients and a handful of infection-naive healthy vaccine recipients. Overall study outcomes, separate from this receptor: The number of convalescent patients in the study was relatively small, and the study did not examine early timepoints following natural infection. In convalescent patients, nearly all vaccine-specific clones (304 of 307) were found to be mono-reactive for SARS-CoV-2 spike rather than cross-reactive with common cold coronaviruses. An increase in the median number of SARS-CoV-2-reactive clonotypes from more than 20 after infection to 38 after vaccination was observed, but the change was not found to be significant. Among the post-vaccine SARS-CoV-2-reactive clones in convalescent patients, a median around 90% showed up only after vaccination, which suggests vaccine-specific priming.

Worth noting for this clonotype: The antigen it binds to is not known. Per-base quality was not reported, and no clone a single base away is much larger than it.

Library generation was performed with PCR. DNA from cultured CD4+ T cells underwent TCR sequencing with the Oncomine TCR Beta short-read assay at the Johns Hopkins FTIC core. The QIAamp micro DNA kit was used to extract genomic DNA from the cultured CD4+ T cells. Oncomine TCR Beta libraries from cultured CD4+ T cells were pooled using unique dual indexes and sequenced on an Illumina iSeq 100. The paper's processing steps were these. Non-productive sequences were removed, and CDR3s not starting with C, not ending with F or W, or shorter than 7 amino acids were discarded. The MANAFEST web application identified antigen-specific clonotypes by comparing peptide-stimulated wells against reference wells and other culture wells. To be called positive, a clone needed an FDR below 0.05, an odds ratio above 5, and a productive frequency above 0.1% in at least two of three replicate wells. Clonotypes that were significantly expanded in both SARS-CoV-2 spike wells and at least one common cold coronavirus spike condition were defined as cross-reactive. Similarity between CDR3 sequences was evaluated in R version 3.6.1 using Levenshtein distances (stringdist) and unrooted phylogenetic trees (ape). In TCRdb, the public reads were trimmed at Q25 with fastp and aligned with MiXCR, with productive beta chains retained. Every CDR3 protein is listed once, alongside the most common genes and DNA of its rows. TCRdb's processing, not the study's, gives the V and J calls here. For this sample there are around 8,000 distinct CDR3 sequences; 45% to 50% appear just once. Together, the top ten hold 15% to 25% of the sample.

Clipping removes 2 bases from V and 3 bases from J, with 3 as the unmatched junction base count. CDR1 and CDR2 were assigned from the germline V gene as MNHEY and SVGAGI. The CDR3 spans 16 residues, from the cysteine through the phenylalanine. Left in the record is the CDR3 DNA by itself, 48 bases read in frame from the first base. The treatment or condition label, as the study defines it: approximately 9-day PBMC culture with coronavirus spike peptide pools or control peptides (ViraFEST assay). To expand antigen-specific T cells with peptide pools and then pick out the expanded clonotypes through TCR sequencing, the study relied on the ViraFEST assay. The convalescent patients' positive SARS-CoV-2 PCR tests were from March to December 2020, which was before the Alpha, Beta and Delta variants emerged in the United States. Each well held more than 1.5 million PBMCs cultured in IMDM containing about 5% human AB serum and 9 to 10 IU/ml IL-2, with roughly 9.2 ug/ml peptide pools added. Half of the culture medium was replaced with fresh IL-2-containing medium on days 3 and 7. After about nine days of culture, CD4+ T cells were isolated by negative selection with the EasySep CD4+ T cell isolation kit. Ficoll-Paque Plus gradient centrifugation was used to isolate PBMCs from whole blood, and the isolated PBMCs were then either used fresh or cryopreserved at -140C. Culture conditions were generally each tested in triplicate wells.

Sequenced material: CD4+ T cells from blood, cultured in vitro. The rearranged chain carries TRBV6-5 and TRBJ1-3, and 11 bases in between align with TRBD1. The sequence was collected from a human donor who had recovered from COVID-19. The nucleotides are TGTGCCAGCAGTTACCGGACAGGGGGCTTTGGAAACACCATATATTTT. It translates to CASSYRTGGFGNTIYF.